A selection of T cell receptor beta chains follows, all from one sample in a study of cytomegalovirus exposure and HLA in healthy donors. The assay was immunoSEQ multiplex PCR, and TCRdb's table has in-frame clones only and misses some. The table includes 100,000 to 150,000 clones, 65% to 90% detected once. Sequenced: PBMCs. Every receptor here comes from a man in his forties or fifties in good health and CMV-seronegative. Both conserved end residues are part of each CDR3. A D gene is named only where the DNA matches it firmly. Size is omitted from some rows. Given values are once, few, many or a class for expanded clones.

D: .; size: .; V: TRBV11-3; J: TRBJ1-5; CDR3: CASSANYSNQPQHF; DNA: TGTGCCAGCAGCGCGAATTACAGCAATCAGCCCCAGCATTTT
D: .; size: .; V: TRBV7-9; J: TRBJ2-3; CDR3: CASSLTSLAGSRTQYF; DNA: TGTGCCAGCAGCTTAACGAGCCTTGCGGGGAGCCGTACGCAGTATTTT
D: .; size: .; V: TRBV6-1; J: TRBJ1-5; CDR3: CASSDIQIYQPQHF; DNA: TGTGCCAGCAGTGATATCCAGATTTATCAGCCCCAGCATTTT
D: .; size: .; V: TRBV20-1; J: TRBJ1-3; CDR3: CSVERGNTIYF; DNA: TGCAGTGTAGAGAGGGGAAACACCATATATTTT
D: .; size: .; V: TRBV2; J: TRBJ2-5; CDR3: CAKGGGAAETQYF; DNA: TGTGCCAAGGGTGGGGGGGCCGCGGAGACCCAGTACTTC
D: .; size: once; V: TRBV6-6; J: TRBJ2-3; CDR3: CASSPNTDTQYF; DNA: TGTGCCAGCAGTCCCAACACAGATACGCAGTATTTT
D: TRBD2; size: .; V: TRBV2; J: TRBJ2-1; CDR3: CASRSRLLAGGLLGNEQFF; DNA: TGTGCCAGCAGGTCGAGGCTTCTAGCGGGGGGGCTTCTGGGCAATGAGCAGTTCTTC
D: .; size: .; V: TRBV6-4; J: TRBJ2-3; CDR3: CASSGGTSTDTQYF; DNA: TGTGCCAGCAGTGGCGGGACTAGCACAGATACGCAGTATTTT
D: .; size: once; V: TRBV15; J: TRBJ2-7; CDR3: CATSRLQDEQYF; DNA: TGTGCCACCAGCAGACTACAGGACGAGCAGTACTTC
D: TRBD2; size: .; V: TRBV5-4; J: TRBJ2-3; CDR3: CASSPGLAGGNYKSTDTQYF; DNA: TGTGCCAGCAGCCCGGGACTAGCGGGGGGGAACTACAAAAGCACAGATACGCAGTATTTT
D: .; size: .; V: TRBV6-1; J: TRBJ1-6; CDR3: CASSDRNSPLHF; DNA: TGTGCCAGCAGTGACAGGAATTCACCCCTCCACTTT
D: TRBD2; size: .; V: TRBV9; J: TRBJ2-5; CDR3: CASSVGVAGGGAKTQYF; DNA: TGTGCCAGCAGCGTAGGGGTGGCGGGCGGGGGGGCTAAGACCCAGTACTTC
D: TRBD2; size: .; V: TRBV7-2; J: TRBJ2-1; CDR3: CASSFGLAGDEQFF; DNA: TGTGCCAGCAGCTTCGGACTAGCGGGTGATGAGCAGTTCTTC
D: .; size: .; V: TRBV7-9; J: TRBJ2-2; CDR3: CASSDALLGAGELFF; DNA: TGTGCCAGCAGCGACGCCCTCCTCGGAGCCGGGGAGCTGTTTTTT
D: TRBD1; size: .; V: TRBV7-8; J: TRBJ2-7; CDR3: CASSLGEGAASEQYF; DNA: TGTGCCAGCAGCTTAGGTGAGGGGGCGGCCTCCGAGCAGTACTTC
D: .; size: .; V: TRBV4-3; J: TRBJ2-1; CDR3: CASSQEPGGANEQFF; DNA: TGCGCCAGCAGCCAAGAACCTGGAGGGGCGAATGAGCAGTTCTTC
D: .; size: once; V: TRBV5-6; J: TRBJ1-2; CDR3: CASSLRAAGAYGYTF; DNA: TGTGCCAGCAGCTTGCGTGCGGCAGGGGCCTATGGCTACACCTTC
D: TRBD2; size: .; V: TRBV4-1; J: TRBJ2-3; CDR3: CASSLGALRGVTDTQYF; DNA: TGCGCCAGCAGCCTAGGAGCCCTTCGGGGGGTCACAGATACGCAGTATTTT
D: TRBD1; size: .; V: TRBV7-9; J: TRBJ1-6; CDR3: CASSGWDRGSPLHF; DNA: TGTGCCAGCAGCGGATGGGACAGGGGTTCACCCCTCCACTTT
D: TRBD1; size: few; V: TRBV5-1; J: TRBJ1-5; CDR3: CASSYQGARNQPQHF; DNA: TGCGCCAGCAGCTACCAGGGGGCGCGGAATCAGCCCCAGCATTTT